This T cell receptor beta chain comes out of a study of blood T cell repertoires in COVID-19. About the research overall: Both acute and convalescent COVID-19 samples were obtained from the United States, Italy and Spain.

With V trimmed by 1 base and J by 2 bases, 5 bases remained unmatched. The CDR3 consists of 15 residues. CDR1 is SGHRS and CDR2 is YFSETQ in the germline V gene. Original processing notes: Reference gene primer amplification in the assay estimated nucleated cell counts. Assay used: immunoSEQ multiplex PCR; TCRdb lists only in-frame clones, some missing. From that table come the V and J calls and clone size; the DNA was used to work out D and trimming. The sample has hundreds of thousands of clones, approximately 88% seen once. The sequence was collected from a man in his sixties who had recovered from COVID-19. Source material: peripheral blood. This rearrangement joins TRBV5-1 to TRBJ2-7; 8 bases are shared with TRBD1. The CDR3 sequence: CASSLLDRGTYEQYF. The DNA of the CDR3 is TGCGCCAGCAGCTTGCTCGACAGGGGAACCTACGAGCAGTACTTC.